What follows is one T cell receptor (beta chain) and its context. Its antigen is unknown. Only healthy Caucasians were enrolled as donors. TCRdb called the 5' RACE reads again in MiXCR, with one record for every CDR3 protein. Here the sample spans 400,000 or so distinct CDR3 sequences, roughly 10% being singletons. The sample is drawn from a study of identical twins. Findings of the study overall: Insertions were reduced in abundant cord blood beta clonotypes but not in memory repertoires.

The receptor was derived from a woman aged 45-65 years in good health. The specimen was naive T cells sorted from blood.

CDR3 nucleotides: TGTGCCAGCAGTGGAGGACTACTCTACAATGAGCAGTTCTTC. Amino acids: CASSGGLLYNEQFF. The V gene is TRBV2, the J gene TRBJ2-1; D might be TRBD2 (6 bases). Between the trimmed V and J ends, which lost 4 bases and 3 bases, there was a span of 10 bases. This CDR3 spans 14 amino acids. Germline V gene lookup returns CDR1 SNHLY and CDR2 FYNNEI.